The sequence of this T cell receptor beta chain was determined in a study of technical replicates of blood from several donors. Libraries were prepared by immunoSEQ multiplex PCR; TCRdb keeps only in-frame clonotypes and omits some of them. Of 50,000 to 70,000 clones listed, 70% to 90% were seen once; the top ten hold roughly 5.1%. J was trimmed by 3 bases and V by 5 bases; bases with no gene match: 7. The CDR3 sequence is 14 residues long. From germline, CDR1 is LNHDA and CDR2 SQIVND (reference sequence). The chain links TRBV19 to TRBJ2-7; 7 bases line up with TRBD1. Sequences were obtained from PBMCs. This clonotype originated in a human donor in good health. Some clones in this sample may be carry-over from other donors' samples. CDR3 sequence reads: CASSPGQLFYEQYF. The CDR3 region has the DNA TGTGCCAGTAGTCCGGGACAGCTGTTCTACGAGCAGTACTTC.